This passage covers 24 T cell receptor beta chains from one sample sequenced in a study of CD8+ T cells in alopecia areata. cDNA reverse transcribed from extracted RNA served as the sequencing template. Clones were read by immunoSEQ multiplex PCR, and TCRdb kept only the in-frame ones, dropping some. The sample yields some 110,000 clones, 35% to 40% seen once. The sample consisted of CD4+ T cells sorted from blood. These receptors all come from a human donor with alopecia areata.

The J gene is TRBJ2-3, the V gene TRBV29-1, with D perhaps TRBD1 (5 bases). Trimming cost V 5 bases and J 2 bases, with 17 bases left between them. There are 15 residues in the CDR3. Looked up from germline, CDR1 is SQVTM and CDR2 is ANQGSEA. CDR3 loop: CSVKGDSFLTDTQYF. In DNA, the CDR3 is TGCAGCGTTAAAGGAGACAGTTTCCTCACAGATACGCAGTATTTT.

This clone was detected once. The chain links TRBV29-1 to TRBJ1-2; 9 bases map to TRBD1. The CDR3 length is 12 residues. CDR1 SQVTM and CDR2 ANQGSEA come from the germline V gene. The V and J ends lost 7 bases and 8 bases, in that order; junction bases with no gene match: 8. The CDR3 DNA reads TGCAGCGCCCAGACAGGGGGTGGAGGCTACACCTTC. Protein product: CSAQTGGGGYTF.

The chain recombines TRBV4-2 with TRBJ1-1; a weak D match, TRBD1 (5 bases). The germline V gene encodes CDR1 LGHNA and CDR2 YNFKEQ. CDR3 length: 13 residues. Trimming pared 0 bases from V and 5 bases from J, leaving 7 bases between. The chain's CDR3 is CASSQEWGTEAFF. As DNA, the CDR3 is TGTGCCAGCAGCCAAGAATGGGGGACTGAAGCTTTCTTT.

The chain couples TRBV11-2 to TRBJ2-1, with D unresolved. Trimming stripped 2 bases from V and 7 bases from J, with 3 bases between. CDR3 length: 11 amino acids. From germline, CDR1 is SGHAT and CDR2 FQNNGV. The CDR3 protein is CASSLINEQFF. The DNA for the CDR3 is TGTGCCAGCAGCTTAATTAATGAGCAGTTCTTC.

This clone occurred a few times. The same CDR3 can be traced to other DNA sequences in this sample. The CDR3 sequence: CASSLDQADTQYF. The CDR3 DNA is TGCGCCAGCAGCTTGGACCAGGCGGATACGCAGTATTTT. This chain connects TRBV5-1 to TRBJ2-3; D remains unclear. The CDR3 covers 13 residues. CDR1 is SGHRS and CDR2 is YFSETQ in the germline V gene. Trimming took off 0 bases at V and 6 bases at J, with 8 bases between the two ends.

The chain employs TRBV27 and TRBJ1-6; tentative D call: TRBD1 (5 bases). V lost 4 bases and J 5 bases, leaving 12 bases between the germline ends. Looked up from germline, CDR1 is MNHEY and CDR2 is SMNVEV (reference sequence). This CDR3 contains 15 residues. The CDR3 coding sequence is TGTGCCAGCAGTTGGGGCGGGACGGATAATTCACCCCTCCACTTT. Translation: CASSWGGTDNSPLHF.

The J gene is TRBJ2-7, the V gene TRBV30; D ambiguous. Trimming left V 5 bases short and J 6 bases short, with 17 bases between. The CDR3 is made up of 13 amino acids. Germline CDR1 is GTSNPN and CDR2 is SVGIG (reference sequence). This CDR3 reads CAWGLEASTEQYF. The CDR3 DNA reads as TGTGCCTGGGGCCTCGAGGCCTCTACCGAGCAGTACTTC.

This clone was observed a few times. The genes are TRBV29-1 and TRBJ2-1, with TRBD1 identical over 8 bases. V lost 7 bases, J lost 3 bases, and 8 bases stayed unmatched. Germline loops: CDR1 SQVTM, CDR2 ANQGSEA. The CDR3 has 14 amino acids. As DNA, the CDR3 is TGCAGCGCACCGGGACAGGCGTACTACAATGAGCAGTTCTTC. As protein: CSAPGQAYYNEQFF.

This rearrangement joins TRBV4-1 to TRBJ1-3; D ambiguous. Germline CDR1 MGHRA, CDR2 YSYEKL. This CDR3 is built from 14 residues. Trimming removed 3 bases from V and 0 bases from J, with 6 bases in between. This CDR3 reads CASSHPSSGNTIYF. In DNA form, the CDR3 reads TGCGCCAGCAGCCACCCGAGCTCTGGAAACACCATATATTTT.

This sequence joins TRBV28 and TRBJ2-7; perhaps TRBD2 as D (5 bases). CDR3 length: 15 amino acids. Germline V CDR1 and CDR2: MDHEN, SYDVKM. Trimming cost V 6 bases and J 4 bases, with 19 bases left between them. The CDR3 bases are TGTGCCAGCAGCGACCCGGGGAAGGGTACATACGAGCAGTACTTC. This encodes CASSDPGKGTYEQYF.

The chain carries TRBV20-1 and TRBJ1-2; D is possibly TRBD1 (5 bases). Germline V gene sequence: CDR1 DFQATT, CDR2 SNEGSKA (reference sequence). This CDR3 has 11 amino acids. Deletions cut 6 bases from V and 8 bases from J, with 13 bases between. The CDR3 DNA follows: TGCAGTGCACCTGGGGCAGAGGGCTACACCTTC. Translation gives CSAPGAEGYTF.

The gene calls are TRBV28 and TRBJ2-5; 9 nucleotides align to TRBD2. Germline CDR1 MDHEN, CDR2 SYDVKM. The CDR3 has 16 amino acids. Trimming removed 3 bases from V and 5 bases from J; junction bases left unmatched: 10. The CDR3 DNA reads as TGTGCCAGCAGTTTCGGTAGCGGGAGTTTCTCTGAGACCCAGTACTTC. Translating it yields CASSFGSGSFSETQYF.

This clone showed up just once. The DNA of the CDR3 is TGCGCCAGCAGCCCGACGAACGATGAGCAGTTCTTC. Its translation is CASSPTNDEQFF. The V and J genes are TRBV5-1 and TRBJ2-1; D is ambiguous. The CDR3 has 12 residues. Germline values: CDR1 SGHRS, CDR2 YFSETQ. V lost 4 bases to trimming and J lost 8 bases, with 10 bases between them.

The gene calls are TRBV7-6 and TRBJ1-1, with TRBD1 identical over 9 bases. Germline V lookup: CDR1 SGHVS, CDR2 FNYEAQ. This CDR3 is built from 17 residues. V trimming: 4 bases; J trimming: 5 bases; junction bases outside the gene matches: 14. CDR3 nucleotides: TGTGCCAGCAGCTCGAGTCCTTACAGGGGGCGCGGAACTGAAGCTTTCTTT. Protein: CASSSSPYRGRGTEAFF.

The chain is built from TRBV5-6 and TRBJ2-7; the D gene is possibly TRBD2 (5 bases). The CDR3 loop spans 14 amino acids. Germline CDR1 and CDR2: SGHDT and YYEEEE. V was trimmed by 0 bases and J by 2 bases, leaving 9 bases between them. In DNA, the CDR3 is TGTGCCAGCAGCTTGGCGGGGATCCCCTACGAGCAGTACTTC. This sequence encodes CASSLAGIPYEQYF.

The CDR3 protein is CSVERVGETQYF. The CDR3, as DNA: TGCAGCGTTGAGAGGGTCGGGGAGACCCAGTACTTC. V gene TRBV29-1 combines with J gene TRBJ2-5, with D possibly matching TRBD2 (5 bases). The CDR3 has 12 residues. V lost 3 bases, J lost 5 bases, and 10 bases lay in between. Germline V lookup: CDR1 SQVTM, CDR2 ANQGSEA.

The V and J genes are TRBV7-6 and TRBJ2-3; D is ambiguous. Per germline, CDR1 SGHVS and CDR2 FNYEAQ. CDR3 size: 16 residues. The V and J ends lost 5 bases and 0 bases respectively, with 15 bases between them. DNA for the CDR3: TGTGCCAGCAGCAGTCTCGGCAGGAGAAGCACAGATACGCAGTATTTT. Its protein product is CASSSLGRRSTDTQYF.

The chain carries TRBV20-1 and TRBJ1-1; a weak D match, TRBD1 (5 bases). V gave up 6 bases and J gave up 5 bases, with 10 bases separating them. The germline gives CDR1 DFQATT, CDR2 SNEGSKA (reference sequence). This CDR3 has 11 residues. DNA of the CDR3: TGCAGTGCAAGTGGGGGTACTGAAGCTTTCTTT. It translates to CSASGGTEAFF.

The J gene is TRBJ2-3, the V gene TRBV30; 9 bases line up with TRBD1. With 1 base clipped from V and 4 bases from J, the junction kept 12 bases outside the gene matches. Germline CDR1 reads GTSNPN; CDR2 reads SVGIG (reference sequence). The CDR3 runs 17 residues. The CDR3 reads CAWSGQGVTVWPDTQYF. The CDR3 region has the DNA TGTGCCTGGAGTGGACAGGGGGTGACGGTCTGGCCAGATACGCAGTATTTT.

The V call is TRBV28, the J call TRBJ2-1; TRBD2 aligns across 7 bases. The CDR3 consists of 15 residues. The V gene's germline CDR1 is MDHEN and CDR2 SYDVKM. Germline trimming cut 6 bases from V and 6 bases from J; bases unmatched to any gene: 11. The CDR3 coding sequence is TGTGCCAGCAGGGGGGAACTAGCGATCATCAATGAGCAGTTCTTC. Residues: CASRGELAIINEQFF.

This clone has only a few counts. The chain couples TRBV7-2 to TRBJ1-2; D is perhaps TRBD1 (5 bases). CDR3 size: 13 residues. Germline V gene data show CDR1 as SGHTA and CDR2 as FQGNSA. V lost 1 base and J 6 bases, leaving 9 bases between the germline ends. This chain's CDR3 is CASSLGVGDGYTF. The CDR3 nucleotides read TGTGCCAGCAGCTTAGGGGTAGGGGATGGCTACACCTTC.

The V call is TRBV19, the J call TRBJ2-1; TRBD2 aligns across 7 bases. Germline lookup yields CDR1 LNHDA and CDR2 SQIVND (reference sequence). The CDR3 extends over 15 amino acids. Trimming cost V 5 bases and J 3 bases; bases outside gene matches: 7. CDR3 DNA sequence: TGTGCCAGTAGTGTAGTGGGCGGGGGCTACAATGAGCAGTTCTTC. Amino acid sequence: CASSVVGGGYNEQFF.

The chain joins TRBV29-1 to TRBJ1-1; no clear D. The V end lost 2 bases, the J end lost 3 bases, and 10 bases lay between the germline ends. CDR3 size: 13 residues. Germline assignment: CDR1 SQVTM and CDR2 ANQGSEA. CDR3 amino acids: CSVELNSDTEAFF. The CDR3 region has the DNA TGCAGCGTTGAACTTAACTCGGACACTGAAGCTTTCTTT. Complete variable domain (other parts from reference TRBV29-1 and TRBJ1-1): SAVISQKPSRDICQRGTSLTIQCQVDSQVTMMFWYRQQPGQSLTLIATANQGSEATYESGFVIDKFPISRPNLTFSTLTVSNMSPEDSSIYLCSVELNSDTEAFFGQGTRLTVV.

The rearrangement uses TRBV7-9 and TRBJ2-7; D gene ambiguous. CDR3 size: 13 residues. V gave up 4 bases and J gave up 0 bases, with 7 bases separating them. The germline V gene encodes CDR1 SEHNR and CDR2 FQNEAQ (reference sequence). The CDR3 reads CASSSGNSYEQYF. The CDR3, as DNA: TGTGCCAGCAGCTCTGGTAACTCCTACGAGCAGTACTTC.